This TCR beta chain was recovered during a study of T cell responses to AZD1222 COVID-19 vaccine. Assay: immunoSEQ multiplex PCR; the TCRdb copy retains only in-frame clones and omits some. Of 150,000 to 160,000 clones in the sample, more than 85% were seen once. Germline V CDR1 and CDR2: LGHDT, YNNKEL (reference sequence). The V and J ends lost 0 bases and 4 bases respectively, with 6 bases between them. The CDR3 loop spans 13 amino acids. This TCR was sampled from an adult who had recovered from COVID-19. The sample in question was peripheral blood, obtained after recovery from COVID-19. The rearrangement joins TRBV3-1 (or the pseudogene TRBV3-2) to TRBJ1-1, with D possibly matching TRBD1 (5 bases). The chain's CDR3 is CASSQDGGTEAFF. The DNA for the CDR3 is TGTGCCAGCAGCCAAGATGGGGGCACTGAAGCTTTCTTT.